Presented here are 22 T cell receptor beta chains from one specimen sequenced in a study of identical twins. TCRdb processed the 5' RACE reads anew with MiXCR; each CDR3 protein has one entry. The sample consists of about 150,000 distinct CDR3 sequences, roughly 3.2% of them appearing once. Source material: memory T cells sorted from blood. The receptors were sampled from a man aged 18-30 years in good health.

This clonotype was found a few times. V usage is TRBV29-1 and J usage is TRBJ2-3, with a weak D call TRBD2 (5 bases). CDR1 SQVTM and CDR2 ANQGSEA come from the germline V gene. This CDR3 is built from 12 residues. Between the trimmed V and J ends, which lost 6 bases and 0 bases, there was a span of 7 bases. CDR3 in amino acids: CSVADSTDTQYF. The CDR3, as DNA: TGCAGCGTAGCGGATAGCACAGATACGCAGTATTTT.

This clonotype was recorded many times. The chain combines TRBV20-1 with TRBJ2-1; D not certain. This CDR3 region has 10 residues. Germline V lookup: CDR1 DFQATT, CDR2 SNEGSKA (reference sequence). The CDR3: CSPGWGKQFF. The CDR3, as DNA: TGCAGCCCTGGCTGGGGTAAGCAGTTCTTC.

This clonotype was detected many times. The rearrangement uses TRBV18 and TRBJ1-1; TRBD1 might be the D (5 bases). Germline-derived CDR1 and CDR2 are KGHSH and LQKENI. CDR3 length: 16 amino acids. Deletions cut 0 bases from V and 5 bases from J, with 16 bases between. The CDR3 protein is CASSPPPKVEGTEAFF. The DNA for the CDR3 is TGTGCCAGCTCACCACCGCCTAAGGTAGAGGGGACTGAAGCTTTCTTT.

This clonotype was seen ten or more times. V gene TRBV4-2 combines with J gene TRBJ2-5, with 7 bases fitting TRBD2. The V gene's germline CDR1 is LGHNA and CDR2 YNFKEQ. V lost 2 bases to trimming and J lost 0 bases; unmatched junction nucleotides: 9. The CDR3 extends over 17 amino acids. The CDR3 here is CASSQRTSLINQETQYF. CDR3 bases: TGTGCCAGCAGCCAACGGACTAGTCTTATCAACCAAGAGACCCAGTACTTC.

This clonotype has a handful of counts. V gene TRBV27 combines with J gene TRBJ2-6; the D gene is possibly TRBD1 (7 bases). This CDR3 has 16 amino acids. Trimming removed 4 bases at V and 9 bases at J, with 19 bases between. The germline CDR1 and CDR2 sequences are MNHEY and SMNVEV (reference sequence). The CDR3 DNA follows: TGTGCCAGCAGTTGGGCAGGGGGGTCCGTGGGCAACGTCCTGACTTTC. Translated, it gives CASSWAGGSVGNVLTF.

In its sample, this clonotype was seen many times. The chain employs TRBV2 and TRBJ2-1, with 7 bases lining up with TRBD1. The V gene end was trimmed by 7 bases and the J gene end by 4 bases; junction bases not matched to a gene: 7. This CDR3 region has 14 residues. CDR1 and CDR2 from the germline V gene are SNHLY and FYNNEI. CDR3 loop: CASTGPGGYNEQFF. CDR3 in DNA: TGTGCCAGCACCGGGCCAGGGGGTTACAATGAGCAGTTCTTC.

This clonotype was recorded at least ten times. The V call is TRBV10-3, the J call TRBJ2-1; 10 bases are shared with TRBD2. This CDR3 is built from 17 residues. Germline CDR1 and CDR2: ENHRY and SYGVKD. Trimming removed 0 bases from V and 9 bases from J; junction bases left unmatched: 11. The CDR3 DNA sequence: TGTGCCATCAGTGAGTCGAGCTACAGCGGGAGGGGTGGTGAGCAGTTCTTC. Encoded protein: CAISESSYSGRGGEQFF.

This clonotype has at least ten counts. The chain combines TRBV10-2 with TRBJ2-5, with a tentative D call TRBD1 (6 bases). V gave up 8 bases and J gave up 3 bases, with 7 bases separating them. This CDR3 has 11 amino acids. CDR1 is WSHSY and CDR2 is SAAADI in the germline V gene. CDR3 DNA sequence: TGCGCCAGCGGACAGAAAGAGACCCAGTACTTC. The encoded protein is CASGQKETQYF.

This clonotype was seen at least ten times. The chain carries TRBV5-1 and TRBJ2-3; 9 nucleotides agree with TRBD1. Trimming removed 0 bases from V and 4 bases from J; junction bases left unmatched: 3. Looked up from germline, CDR1 is SGHRS and CDR2 is YFSETQ. The CDR3 sequence is 15 residues long. DNA of the CDR3: TGCGCCAGCAGCTTGGTGACAGGGGGTCCAGATACGCAGTATTTT. Translation: CASSLVTGGPDTQYF.

This clonotype was seen at least ten times. The chain carries TRBV12-3 or TRBV12-4 and TRBJ2-6, with 11 bases fitting TRBD1. V lost 4 bases to trimming and J lost 3 bases; unmatched junction nucleotides: 5. The CDR3 has 17 residues. DNA of the CDR3: TGTGCCAGCAGTTCCGGACAGGGGGCATTTGGGGCCAACGTCCTGACTTTC. It encodes CASSSGQGAFGANVLTF.

This clonotype was counted many times. The rearrangement joins TRBV7-6 to TRBJ2-5, with TRBD2 as a possible D gene (6 bases). The CDR3 is made up of 15 amino acids. Germline V gives CDR1 SGHVS, CDR2 FNYEAQ. The V and J ends lost 5 bases and 3 bases respectively, with 16 bases between them. The CDR3 DNA reads as TGTGCCAGCAGCCTCCTAGCGAGTAGTAAAGAGACCCAGTACTTC. It is translated as CASSLLASSKETQYF. Filled out from reference TRBV7-6 and TRBJ2-5, the complete variable domain reads GAGVSQSPRYKVTKRGQDVALRCDPISGHVSLYWYRQALGQGPEFLTYFNYEAQQDKSGLPNDRFSAERPEGSISTLTIQRTEQRDSAMYRCASSLLASSKETQYFGPGTRLLVL.

This clonotype was counted many times. The gene calls are TRBV7-6 and TRBJ2-7, with TRBD1 as a possible D gene (6 bases). Between the trimmed V and J ends, which lost 2 bases and 3 bases, there was a span of 8 bases. There are 13 residues in the CDR3. Germline V gene data show CDR1 as SGHVS and CDR2 as FNYEAQ. CDR3 in amino acids: CASSLIQGYEQYV. For the CDR3, the DNA is TGTGCCAGCAGCTTAATACAGGGCTACGAGCAGTACGTC.

This clonotype was counted ten times or more. This sequence joins TRBV20-1 and TRBJ2-4; D might be TRBD1 or TRBD2, each matching 5 bases. Per germline, CDR1 DFQATT and CDR2 SNEGSKA (reference sequence). V lost 6 bases, J lost 3 bases, and 12 bases lay in between. The CDR3 is 13 residues long. The CDR3 nucleotides read TGCAGTGCCCGAGGGGAAAACAAAAACATTCAGTACTTC. This sequence encodes CSARGENKNIQYF.

This clonotype was observed a few times. V usage is TRBV5-5 and J usage is TRBJ2-7, with D uncertain. This CDR3 has 11 amino acids. Trimming removed 1 base from V and 5 bases from J, with 4 bases in between. CDR1 and CDR2 from the germline V gene are SGHKS and YYEKEE (reference sequence). CDR3 DNA: TGTGCCAGCAGCTTGCTCCACGAGCAGTACGTC. Residues: CASSLLHEQYV.

This clonotype has ten or more counts. The V and J genes are TRBV4-1 and TRBJ1-2; D is possibly TRBD1 (5 bases). The V gene's germline CDR1 is MGHRA and CDR2 YSYEKL. V was trimmed by 4 bases and J by 7 bases, leaving 13 bases between them. The length of the CDR3 is 13 residues. The DNA of the CDR3 is TGCGCCAGCAGCCTGATCAGGGAGGGTGGCTACACCTTC. It is translated as CASSLIREGGYTF.

In its sample, this clonotype was seen many times. The rearrangement joins TRBV7-2 to TRBJ1-4; D is unclear. CDR1 and CDR2 from the germline V gene are SGHTA and FQGNSA. V was clipped by 1 base and J by 8 bases, with 8 bases between them. This CDR3 is built from 13 residues. CDR3: CASSLGALEKLFF. Here the CDR3 DNA reads TGTGCCAGCAGCTTAGGGGCATTGGAAAAACTGTTTTTT.

This clonotype showed up many times. The chain couples TRBV11-2 to TRBJ2-7, with D tentatively TRBD2 (5 bases). CDR3 size: 12 residues. Germline loops: CDR1 SGHAT, CDR2 FQNNGV. The CDR3 nucleotides read TGTGCAGTCGAGGGCGCGACCTACGAGCAGTACTTC. This sequence encodes CAVEGATYEQYF.

This clonotype appeared many times. This rearrangement joins TRBV12-3 or TRBV12-4 to TRBJ2-1; TRBD2 might be the D (5 bases). There are 13 residues in the CDR3. V lost 9 bases to trimming and J lost 3 bases, with 12 bases between them. The CDR3 here is CARQGLVYNEQFF. The CDR3 nucleotides are TGTGCCAGACAAGGACTCGTCTACAATGAGCAGTTCTTC.

This rearrangement joins TRBV7-2 to TRBJ1-1; 8 bases match TRBD1. The V gene end was trimmed by 5 bases and the J gene end by 4 bases; junction bases not matched to a gene: 9. The germline gives CDR1 SGHTA, CDR2 FQGNSA. CDR3 size: 15 residues. CDR3 protein: CASSLGQGTGTEAFF. The CDR3 nucleotides read TGTGCCAGCAGCCTCGGACAGGGAACCGGCACTGAAGCTTTCTTT. Based on the CDR3 plus reference TRBV7-2 and TRBJ1-1, the full variable domain is GAGVSQSPSNKVTEKGKDVELRCDPISGHTALYWYRQSLGQGLEFLIYFQGNSAPDKSGLPSDRFSAERTGGSVSTLTIQRTQQEDSAVYLCASSLGQGTGTEAFFGQGTRLTVV.

This clonotype has at least ten counts. The genes are TRBV5-1 and TRBJ2-1, with 13 bases matching TRBD2. The CDR3 sequence is 17 residues long. The ends lost 0 bases at V and 8 bases at J; junction bases unmatched: 8. Per germline, CDR1 SGHRS and CDR2 YFSETQ. The CDR3 DNA reads as TGCGCCAGCAGCTTGGGACTAGCGGGAGGCCAGGTGGATGAGCAGTTCTTC. This codes for CASSLGLAGGQVDEQFF.

The V gene is TRBV20-1, the J gene TRBJ2-6; D is uncertain. The CDR3 is 17 amino acids. CDR1 and CDR2 (germline): DFQATT, SNEGSKA (reference sequence). Trimming pared 3 bases from V and 0 bases from J, leaving 15 bases between. The CDR3: CSASRAGIPSGANVLTF. The CDR3 DNA reads as TGCAGTGCTAGTAGAGCAGGCATACCCTCTGGGGCCAACGTCCTGACTTTC.

This clonotype occurred many times. V gene TRBV5-1 combines with J gene TRBJ1-5, with D unclear. Trimming stripped 4 bases from V and 0 bases from J, with 8 bases between. The CDR3 is made up of 14 amino acids. Germline values: CDR1 SGHRS, CDR2 YFSETQ. CDR3 loop: CASSEGNSNQPQHF. CDR3 nucleotides: TGCGCCAGCAGCGAAGGGAATAGCAATCAGCCCCAGCATTTT.